The next 26 T cell receptor beta chains were all read from a single sample in a study of blood T cell repertoires in COVID-19. The method was immunoSEQ multiplex PCR; TCRdb's version includes in-frame clones alone and lacks a portion of them. The table has 250,000 or so clones, roughly four fifths seen once. Sequencing was performed on peripheral blood. These TCRs come from a man in his fifties or sixties with acute or convalescent COVID-19.

In this sample, this clone turned up once. This rearrangement joins TRBV24-1 to TRBJ2-7, with TRBD2 identical over 9 bases. Germline values: CDR1 KGHDR, CDR2 SFDVKD. Trimming cost V 4 bases and J 2 bases; bases outside gene matches: 5. The CDR3 has 15 residues. CDR3 residues: CATSESSGRAYEQYF. DNA for the CDR3: TGTGCCACCAGTGAGAGTAGCGGGAGAGCCTACGAGCAGTACTTC.

This clone was seen a single time. The chain carries TRBV18 and TRBJ2-5, with D perhaps matching TRBD2 (6 bases). V was shortened by 8 bases and J by 2 bases, with 15 bases between the two germline ends. The CDR3 covers 14 residues. Germline V CDR1 and CDR2: KGHSH, LQKENI. The CDR3 DNA reads as TGTGCCAGCACTGGAGGGGCAGGTCAAGAGACCCAGTACTTC. This codes for CASTGGAGQETQYF.

This chain joins TRBV6-2 or TRBV6-3 and TRBJ1-4; D uncertain. V was shortened by 0 bases and J by 7 bases, with 15 bases between the two germline ends. This CDR3 has 16 residues. CDR1 is MNHEY, CDR2 SVGEGT, per germline. The CDR3: CASSYSYSRRGEKLFF. CDR3 coding DNA: TGTGCCAGCAGTTACTCGTATAGTCGTCGTGGTGAAAAACTGTTTTTT.

The chain carries TRBV28 and TRBJ1-1, with a tentative D call TRBD1 (5 bases). Trimming left V 3 bases short and J 2 bases short, with 10 bases between. The germline CDR1 and CDR2 sequences are MDHEN and SYDVKM. The CDR3 runs 14 residues. The CDR3 coding sequence is TGTGCCAGCAGTTTCGGGGGAGGCAACACTGAAGCTTTCTTT. This translates into CASSFGGGNTEAFF.

The chain combines TRBV11-2 with TRBJ1-2; no clear D gene. The CDR3 covers 15 residues. Per germline, CDR1 SGHAT and CDR2 FQNNGV. V was clipped by 0 bases and J by 5 bases, with 13 bases between them. The CDR3 region has the DNA TGTGCCAGCAGCTTAGATGCCGAGACGGGTTATGGCTACACCTTC. Translation gives CASSLDAETGYGYTF.

This clone was seen a single time. The V call is TRBV24-1, the J call TRBJ2-7, with 7 bases aligning to TRBD1. Germline-derived CDR1 and CDR2 are KGHDR and SFDVKD. Trimming took 7 bases from V and 5 from J; bases not matched to a gene: 13. The CDR3 sequence is 15 residues long. This CDR3 is CATRPGQPTLDEQYF. In DNA, the CDR3 is TGTGCCACCAGGCCGGGACAGCCTACCCTAGACGAGCAGTACTTC.

CDR3 sequence reads: CASSIRGTSGPNEQFF. Here the CDR3 DNA reads TGTGCCAGCAGCATCCGGGGGACTAGCGGACCCAATGAGCAGTTCTTC. V gene TRBV27 combines with J gene TRBJ2-1; TRBD2 matches 11 bases. The germline CDR1 and CDR2 sequences are MNHEY and SMNVEV (reference sequence). The CDR3 sequence is 16 residues long. The ends lost 6 bases at V and 6 bases at J; junction bases unmatched: 10.

V is TRBV9 and J is TRBJ2-7; tentative D call: TRBD1 (6 bases). The CDR3 runs 15 residues. Germline CDR1 reads SGDLS; CDR2 reads YYNGEE. V lost 4 bases and J 0 bases, leaving 14 bases between the germline ends. The CDR3 DNA reads TGTGCCAGCAGCCCCCGTCGGGACAACTCCTACGAGCAGTACTTC. Translated: CASSPRRDNSYEQYF.

In its sample, this clone was seen once. V gene TRBV4-2 combines with J gene TRBJ2-7; D is possibly TRBD2 (6 bases). The CDR3 length is 18 residues. Deletions cut 0 bases from V and 0 bases from J, with 18 bases between. CDR1 is LGHNA, CDR2 YNFKEQ, per germline. The CDR3 is CASSQEDPGRDHSYEQYF. CDR3 bases: TGTGCCAGCAGCCAAGAGGACCCCGGGCGGGACCACTCCTACGAGCAGTACTTC.

V is TRBV7-9 and J is TRBJ2-7; 7 bases are a match to TRBD2. V trimming: 0 bases; J trimming: 7 bases; junction bases outside the gene matches: 6. Per the germline V gene, CDR1 is SEHNR and CDR2 is FQNEAQ (reference sequence). CDR3 length equals 14 residues. The CDR3 loop reads CASSLAGFGGEQYF. The CDR3 DNA reads as TGTGCCAGCAGCTTAGCCGGTTTCGGGGGGGAGCAGTACTTC.

This clone has just a few counts. The chain links TRBV28 to TRBJ1-1; the match to TRBD1 covers 9 bases. CDR3 length equals 17 residues. Unmatched junction bases numbered 15, after V lost 5 bases and J lost 5 bases. Germline V CDR1 and CDR2: MDHEN, SYDVKM. The CDR3: CASSTPSTTGGGTEAFF. The CDR3 bases are TGTGCCAGCAGTACACCCAGTACGACAGGGGGAGGGACTGAAGCTTTCTTT.

This chain joins TRBV10-1 and TRBJ1-1, with TRBD1 matching 8 bases. CDR3 length equals 16 residues. The germline gives CDR1 WNHNN, CDR2 SYGVQD (reference sequence). V shed 4 bases and J 1 base; nucleotides not matched to a gene: 8. The CDR3 spells CASSGRRDRSNTEAFF. The CDR3 bases are TGCGCCAGCAGTGGTCGCCGGGACAGGTCGAACACTGAAGCTTTCTTT.

The V call is TRBV7-8, the J call TRBJ1-1; D remains ambiguous. The CDR3 runs 16 residues. V was shortened by 2 bases and J by 2 bases, with 15 bases between the two germline ends. Germline CDR1 SGHVS, CDR2 FQNEAQ. The CDR3 nucleotides read TGTGCCAGCAGCTTATCAGGTGTGCAAACAAACACTGAAGCTTTCTTT. Translating gives CASSLSGVQTNTEAFF.

The rearrangement links TRBV7-9 to TRBJ2-7; TRBD1 might be the D (7 bases). From germline, CDR1 is SEHNR and CDR2 FQNEAQ (reference sequence). V was trimmed by 0 bases and J by 3 bases, leaving 12 bases between them. This CDR3 comprises 15 residues. CDR3 nucleotide sequence: TGTGCCAGCAGCTTAGCGCGGGACAGCAACTACGAGCAGTACTTC. Amino acid sequence: CASSLARDSNYEQYF.

The rearrangement links TRBV10-3 to TRBJ2-1; the D is unclear. The V gene's germline CDR1 is ENHRY and CDR2 SYGVKD. The V end was cut by 0 bases, the J end by 9 bases, with 6 bases between. There are 12 residues in the CDR3. In nucleotides, the CDR3 is TGTGCCATCAGTGAGTCTAGCTTTGAGCAGTTCTTC. Encoded protein: CAISESSFEQFF.

V gene TRBV6-5 combines with J gene TRBJ1-2, with a weak D call TRBD1 (6 bases). Trimming shortened V by 5 bases and J by 6 bases, and 16 bases separated the two germline ends. Germline CDR1 and CDR2: MNHEY and SVGAGI. There are 14 residues in the CDR3. CDR3 in amino acids: CASSQTGNPHGYTF. The CDR3 DNA is TGTGCCAGCAGTCAAACAGGGAACCCGCATGGCTACACCTTC.

V is TRBV11-1 and J is TRBJ2-7; 11 bases are shared with TRBD2. This CDR3 region has 15 residues. From germline, CDR1 is SGHAT and CDR2 FQDESV (reference sequence). The trim removed 4 bases at V and 3 bases at J, leaving 5 bases unmatched. In DNA form, the CDR3 reads TGTGCCAGCAGCTCCCTAGCGGGAGGCCGCTACGAGCAGTACTTC. Translating gives CASSSLAGGRYEQYF.

Only a few counts were recorded for this clone. The rearrangement links TRBV2 to TRBJ1-1; the D gene is possibly TRBD1 (5 bases). This CDR3 region has 12 residues. The germline gives CDR1 SNHLY, CDR2 FYNNEI. The V and J ends lost 6 bases and 10 bases respectively, with 15 bases between them. Here the CDR3 DNA reads TGTGCCAGCAGCGACCCCAGGGAGGCAGCTTTCTTT. Translated, it gives CASSDPREAAFF.

This rearrangement joins TRBV5-6 to TRBJ1-1; D is ambiguous. The V end lost 1 base, the J end lost 0 bases, and 13 bases lay between the germline ends. The CDR3 loop spans 16 amino acids. Germline-derived CDR1 and CDR2 are SGHDT and YYEEEE. As DNA, the CDR3 is TGTGCCAGCAGCTTGAAACCCGGGAAAATGAACACTGAAGCTTTCTTT. Its translation is CASSLKPGKMNTEAFF.

The chain is built from TRBV19 and TRBJ1-2; D may be TRBD1 (5 bases). Germline CDR1 reads LNHDA; CDR2 reads SQIVND (reference sequence). CDR3 length equals 14 residues. Trimming left V 3 bases short and J 2 bases short, with 10 bases between. This CDR3 is CASSIWGRNYGYTF. The CDR3 nucleotides are TGTGCCAGTAGTATTTGGGGCCGGAACTATGGCTACACCTTC. Complete variable domain (other parts from reference TRBV19 and TRBJ1-2): DGGITQSPKYLFRKEGQNVTLSCEQNLNHDAMYWYRQDPGQGLRLIYYSQIVNDFQKGDIAEGYSVSREKKESFPLTVTSAQKNPTAFYLCASSIWGRNYGYTFGSGTRLTVV.

The J gene is TRBJ2-1, the V gene TRBV29-1, with D hard to call. The CDR3 loop spans 11 amino acids. Germline values: CDR1 SQVTM, CDR2 ANQGSEA. The ends were cut back, 6 bases at V and 1 base at J, with 4 bases in the middle. The CDR3 DNA follows: TGCAGCGTATTATCCTACAATGAGCAGTTCTTC. Translation gives CSVLSYNEQFF.

The chain uses TRBV27 and TRBJ1-2; TRBD1 matches at 9 bases. Trimming at V came to 3 bases and at J to 0 bases, leaving 11 bases not matched to a gene. This CDR3 has 18 residues. Germline V gene data show CDR1 as MNHEY and CDR2 as SMNVEV (reference sequence). The CDR3 spells CASSFRRTGAQSNYGYTF. DNA of the CDR3: TGTGCCAGCAGTTTCCGACGGACAGGGGCCCAGTCTAACTATGGCTACACCTTC.

The chain links TRBV5-8 to TRBJ2-7; D perhaps matches TRBD1 (5 bases). Germline lookup yields CDR1 SGHTS and CDR2 YDEGEE. The CDR3 loop spans 13 amino acids. With 3 bases removed from V and 5 bases from J, the gap between germline ends came to 12 bases. As DNA, the CDR3 is TGTGCCAGCAGCTACAACAGGTGGGACGAGCAGTACTTC. As protein: CASSYNRWDEQYF.

The chain recombines TRBV11-3 with TRBJ1-2; TRBD1 aligns across 7 bases. V was clipped by 5 bases and J by 2 bases; unmatched bases: 8. The germline V gene encodes CDR1 SGHNT and CDR2 YENEEA. The length of the CDR3 is 15 residues. The CDR3 DNA sequence: TGTGCCAGCAGCCCCTCGGACAGGCGAAACTATGGCTACACCTTC. Its translation: CASSPSDRRNYGYTF.

The V call is TRBV30, the J call TRBJ1-5; no clear D. The CDR3 runs 15 residues. The germline V and J ends were trimmed by 3 bases and 4 bases, with 16 bases remaining between them. From germline, CDR1 is GTSNPN and CDR2 SVGIG (reference sequence). The CDR3 loop reads CAWSAGYTTNQPQHF. The CDR3 DNA is TGTGCCTGGAGCGCGGGCTACACCACTAATCAGCCCCAGCATTTT.

This chain joins TRBV3-1 (or the pseudogene TRBV3-2) and TRBJ1-5; perhaps TRBD1 as D (6 bases). CDR1 and CDR2 from the germline V gene are LGHDT and YNNKEL (reference sequence). This CDR3 has 17 amino acids. The V end was cut by 4 bases, the J end by 1 base, with 17 bases between. The CDR3 region is CASSLGSPGQSNQPQHF. In nucleotides, the CDR3 is TGTGCCAGCAGCCTCGGCTCCCCGGGACAAAGCAATCAGCCCCAGCATTTT.